The clone carrying this T cell receptor beta chain appeared many times. A second roughly 7 to 11 cycle PCR used barcoded and J-beta primers. TCRdb ran MiXCR on the 5' RACE reads and lists one entry per CDR3 protein. The data hold roughly 680,000 distinct CDR3 sequences, with more than 45% observed a single time. Each sample had at least 6.5 million PBMCs isolated. This record belongs to a study of blood T cells in healthy people across ages. The source material was blood. The receptor was isolated from a woman aged 80 or older in good health.

The CDR3 region has the DNA TGTGCCAGCAGCGTAGTGGCGGGGCGTTACAATGAGCAGTTCTTC. This encodes CASSVVAGRYNEQFF. V is TRBV9 and J is TRBJ2-1; D is perhaps TRBD2 (6 bases). V was pared by 0 bases and J by 4 bases, with 11 bases between. The CDR3 is made up of 15 amino acids. CDR1 and CDR2 (germline): SGDLS, YYNGEE. The variable domain in full, completed from reference TRBV9 and TRBJ2-1, reads DSGVTQTPKHLITATGQRVTLRCSPRSGDLSVYWYQQSLDQGLQFLIQYYNGEERAKGNILERFSAQQFPDLHSELNLSSLELGDSALYFCASSVVAGRYNEQFFGPGTRLTVL.